Below, 18 T cell receptor beta chains from the same sample are listed, as sequenced in a study of beta chain features in type 1 diabetes (dated by TCRdb to 2016 to 2019). The protocol used for the library was the immunoSEQ multiplex PCR assay. All of the isolated RNA was reverse transcribed with the High Capacity cDNA Reverse Transcription Kit, so expressed TCRB transcripts were sequenced. The table comes from immuneACCESS by way of TCRdb, which keeps in-frame sequences with V and J called. Part of the clones is missing from these tables; in studies checked, under half for an unresolved V gene and the rest for unknown reasons. Across this sample there are 120,000 to 150,000 clones, with approximately 10% seen only once. Jointly, the top ten make up about 0.6% of the sample. The sequenced sample consisted of central memory CD4+ T cells from blood. The source of these receptors is a woman in her thirties or forties in good health.

This clone has more than one count but fewer than ten. This chain's CDR3 is CASSSDTYSNQPQHF. The CDR3, as DNA: TGTGCCAGCAGTTCGGACACCTATAGCAATCAGCCCCAGCATTTT. The chain links TRBV2 to TRBJ1-5; D is possibly TRBD1 (5 bases). The V end lost 5 bases, the J end lost 0 bases, and 11 bases lay between the germline ends. Germline values: CDR1 SNHLY, CDR2 FYNNEI. The CDR3 length is 15 residues.

The table lists this clone with a few counts. This chain uses TRBV5-4 with TRBJ1-1; 7 bases are a match to TRBD1. The germline gives CDR1 SGHNT, CDR2 YYREEE (reference sequence). With V trimmed by 4 bases and J by 1 base, 7 bases remained unmatched. The CDR3 sequence is 15 residues long. This CDR3 reads CASSRTRGRNTEAFF. CDR3 coding DNA: TGTGCCAGCAGCCGGACCAGGGGGAGGAACACTGAAGCTTTCTTT. Full variable domain (missing parts from reference TRBV5-4 and TRBJ1-1): ETGVTQSPTHLIKTRGQQVTLRCSSQSGHNTVSWYQQALGQGPQFIFQYYREEENGRGNFPPRFSGLQFPNYSSELNVNALELDDSALYLCASSRTRGRNTEAFFGQGTRLTVV.

This clone was found a few times. V is TRBV11-2 and J is TRBJ1-1; TRBD1 is a possible D gene (6 bases). Trimming took 2 bases from V and 5 from J, leaving 6 bases between them. Looked up from germline, CDR1 is SGHAT and CDR2 is FQNNGV. The CDR3 consists of 12 residues. This CDR3 is CASSLQGTEAFF. Written as DNA, the CDR3 is TGTGCCAGCAGCTTACAGGGGACTGAAGCTTTCTTT.

This clone was counted ten times or more. This sequence joins TRBV4-3 and TRBJ1-2, with 10 bases that match TRBD1. The CDR3 extends over 14 amino acids. CDR1 is LGHNA, CDR2 YSLEER, per germline. V lost 1 base and J lost 7; bases outside the gene matches: 3. This CDR3 reads CASSQATGGRGYTF. CDR3 sequence (DNA): TGCGCCAGCAGCCAAGCGACAGGGGGCCGTGGCTACACCTTC.

This clone has more than one count but fewer than ten. The chain uses TRBV19 and TRBJ1-2; 9 nucleotides agree with TRBD1. The CDR3 runs to 19 residues. With V trimmed by 4 bases and J by 5 bases, 20 bases remained unmatched. Germline lookup yields CDR1 LNHDA and CDR2 SQIVND (reference sequence). CDR3 sequence (DNA): TGTGCCAGTAGTACCCGGACAGGGGTAATATCGGTCCGGGGATATGGCTACACCTTC. It encodes CASSTRTGVISVRGYGYTF.

This clone appeared a few times. The chain links TRBV18 to TRBJ2-3; the D is unclear. V lost 0 bases and J lost 0, with 13 bases in between. There are 17 residues in the CDR3. CDR1 KGHSH and CDR2 LQKENI come from the germline V gene. CDR3 protein: CASSPPLRSPSTDTQYF. The CDR3 bases are TGTGCCAGCTCACCACCGTTGCGGTCCCCTAGCACAGATACGCAGTATTTT.

This clone was found a few times. V is TRBV2 and J is TRBJ1-5; the match to TRBD1 covers 7 bases. Trimming at V came to 5 bases and at J to 1 base, leaving 2 bases not matched to a gene. Germline-derived CDR1 and CDR2 are SNHLY and FYNNEI. The CDR3 loop spans 14 amino acids. As DNA, the CDR3 is TGTGCCAGCAGTACACAGGGGAGCAATCAGCCCCAGCATTTT. Translating gives CASSTQGSNQPQHF.

This clone was seen at least ten times. The chain employs TRBV19 and TRBJ2-1; 8 bases align to TRBD1. The CDR3 length is 13 residues. Trimming cost V 5 bases and J 4 bases; bases outside gene matches: 1. Germline CDR1 and CDR2: LNHDA and SQIVND (reference sequence). Here the CDR3 reads CASSGTGYNEQFF. DNA for the CDR3: TGTGCCAGTAGTGGGACAGGATACAATGAGCAGTTCTTC.

CDR3 coding DNA: TGTGCCAGCAGCACCCCTCAGGGGGCTGGGTATGGCTACACCTTC. Translated, it gives CASSTPQGAGYGYTF. The chain couples TRBV5-4 to TRBJ1-2; 8 bases are shared with TRBD1. The CDR3 spans 15 residues. Germline loops: CDR1 SGHNT, CDR2 YYREEE (reference sequence). Trimming removed 4 bases from V and 5 bases from J; junction bases left unmatched: 10.

This clone appeared a few times. This rearrangement joins TRBV9 to TRBJ2-3; tentative D call: TRBD1 (6 bases). Looked up from germline, CDR1 is SGDLS and CDR2 is YYNGEE. The V end was cut by 4 bases, the J end by 0 bases, with 12 bases between. The CDR3 totals 15 residues. Here the CDR3 DNA reads TGTGCCAGCAGCCCCTCAGGGGTTAGCACAGATACGCAGTATTTT. Amino acids: CASSPSGVSTDTQYF.

V and J are TRBV9 and TRBJ1-4; 7 bases match TRBD1. This CDR3 region has 15 residues. In germline, CDR1 is SGDLS, CDR2 YYNGEE. V dropped 4 bases and J dropped 7; count of bases not matched to a gene: 10. The CDR3 region has the DNA TGTGCCAGCAGCCCGAGGACAGGTGGGGGTGAAAAACTGTTTTTT. It specifies CASSPRTGGGEKLFF.

This clone was seen more than once but under ten times. The V and J genes are TRBV5-6 and TRBJ2-2, with a possible D match to TRBD1 (5 bases). Trimming removed 7 bases at V and 4 bases at J, with 14 bases between. Germline CDR1 SGHDT, CDR2 YYEEEE. The CDR3 is 14 residues long. The CDR3 reads CASLQGPGTGELFF. CDR3 DNA: TGTGCCAGCCTCCAGGGCCCTGGCACCGGGGAGCTGTTTTTT.

The chain recombines TRBV10-3 with TRBJ1-5; D remains unclear. The CDR3 is 12 amino acids. Germline V gene data show CDR1 as ENHRY and CDR2 as SYGVKD. V dropped 0 bases and J dropped 8 bases, with 5 bases sitting between them. CDR3 coding DNA: TGTGCCATCAGTGAGTCGAGCGAGCCCCAGCATTTT. Its protein is CAISESSEPQHF.

In this sample, this clone turned up a few times. This rearrangement joins TRBV4-3 to TRBJ2-2, with D maybe TRBD2 (7 bases). CDR1 and CDR2 (germline): LGHNA, YSLEER. V gave up 4 bases and J gave up 7 bases, with 16 bases separating them. This CDR3 region has 15 residues. The CDR3 loop reads CASSLEAGAVGELFF. CDR3 bases: TGCGCCAGCAGCCTTGAGGCGGGGGCGGTCGGGGAGCTGTTTTTT.

This clone has a handful of counts. The CDR3 region is CASSQYTGILSNQPQHF. CDR3 in DNA: TGCGCCAGCAGTCAGTACACAGGGATTTTAAGCAATCAGCCCCAGCATTTT. The chain uses TRBV23-1 and TRBJ1-5; D perhaps matches TRBD1 (6 bases). TRBV23-1 is marked as an open reading frame, function uncertain. V shed 3 bases and J shed 1 base, with 16 bases lying between them. This CDR3 comprises 17 residues.

The V and J genes are TRBV20-1 and TRBJ2-7; possible D gene TRBD2, 7 bases. V was clipped by 7 bases and J by 4 bases, with 11 bases between them. The V gene's germline CDR1 is DFQATT and CDR2 SNEGSKA (reference sequence). The CDR3 is 11 amino acids. CDR3 bases: TGCAGTGGGGGGGGCGATTACGAGCAGTACTTC. Its translation: CSGGGDYEQYF.

In regard to this clone: The same CDR3 can be traced to other DNA sequences in this sample. The chain recombines TRBV6-6 with TRBJ1-6, with 9 bases lining up with TRBD1. V trimming: 4 bases; J trimming: 13 bases; junction bases outside the gene matches: 5. From germline, CDR1 is MNHNY and CDR2 SVGAGI (reference sequence). The CDR3 has 13 residues. The CDR3 spells CASSSGTGSPLHF. The CDR3 coding sequence is TGTGCCAGCAGTTCTGGGACAGGGAGTCCCCTCCACTTT.

This clone was counted a few times. The CDR3 DNA reads TGTGCCAGCAGCCAAGAAGCTAGGAGTACGCAGTATTTT. Amino acids: CASSQEARSTQYF. The chain employs TRBV4-2 and TRBJ2-3, with D unresolved. V was pared by 0 bases and J by 8 bases, with 9 bases between. Germline assignment: CDR1 LGHNA and CDR2 YNFKEQ. The CDR3 has 13 residues.